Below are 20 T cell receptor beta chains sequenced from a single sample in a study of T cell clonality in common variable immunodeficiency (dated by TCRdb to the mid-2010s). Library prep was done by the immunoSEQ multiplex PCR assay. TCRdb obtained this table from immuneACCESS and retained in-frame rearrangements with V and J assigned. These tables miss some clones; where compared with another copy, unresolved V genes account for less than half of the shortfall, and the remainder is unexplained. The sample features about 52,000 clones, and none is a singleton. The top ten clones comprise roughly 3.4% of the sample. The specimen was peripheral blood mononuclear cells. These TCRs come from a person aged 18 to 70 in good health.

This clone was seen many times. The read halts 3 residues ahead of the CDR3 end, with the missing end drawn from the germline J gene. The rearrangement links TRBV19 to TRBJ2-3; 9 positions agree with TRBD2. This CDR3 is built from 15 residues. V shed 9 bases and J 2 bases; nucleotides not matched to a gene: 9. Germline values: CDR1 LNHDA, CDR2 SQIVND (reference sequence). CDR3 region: CASGEREAATDTQYF. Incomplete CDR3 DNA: TGTGCCAGCGGGGAGCGGGAGGCCGCCACAGATACG.

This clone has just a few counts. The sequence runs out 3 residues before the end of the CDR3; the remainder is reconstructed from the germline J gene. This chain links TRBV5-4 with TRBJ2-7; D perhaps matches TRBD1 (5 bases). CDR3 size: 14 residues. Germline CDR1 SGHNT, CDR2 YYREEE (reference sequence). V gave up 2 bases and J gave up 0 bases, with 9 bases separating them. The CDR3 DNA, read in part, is TGTGCCAGCAGCTTCGACAGCTACTCCTACGAG. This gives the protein CASSFDSYSYE. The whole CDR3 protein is CASSFDSYSYEQYF.

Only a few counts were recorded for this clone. Incomplete CDR3 DNA: TGTGCCAGCAACCTAGCGACGGAGACC. This codes for CASNLATET. The full CDR3 protein reads CASNLATETQYF. The chain combines TRBV2 with TRBJ2-5; maybe TRBD2 (6 bases). The CDR3 end falls 3 residues outside the read, so it is completed with the germline J gene. The V end lost 7 bases, the J end lost 5 bases, and 11 bases lay between the germline ends. This CDR3 has 12 residues. Per germline, CDR1 SNHLY and CDR2 FYNNEI.

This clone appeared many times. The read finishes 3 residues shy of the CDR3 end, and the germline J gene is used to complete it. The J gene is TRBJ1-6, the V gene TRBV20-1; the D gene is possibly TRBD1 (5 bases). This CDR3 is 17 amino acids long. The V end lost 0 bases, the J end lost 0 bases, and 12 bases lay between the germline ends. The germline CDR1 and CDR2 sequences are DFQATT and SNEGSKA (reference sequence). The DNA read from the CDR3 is TGCAGTGCTAGAGATTGGGGGGGAAGCTCCTATAATTCACCC. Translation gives CSARDWGGSSYNSP. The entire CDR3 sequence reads CSARDWGGSSYNSPLHF.

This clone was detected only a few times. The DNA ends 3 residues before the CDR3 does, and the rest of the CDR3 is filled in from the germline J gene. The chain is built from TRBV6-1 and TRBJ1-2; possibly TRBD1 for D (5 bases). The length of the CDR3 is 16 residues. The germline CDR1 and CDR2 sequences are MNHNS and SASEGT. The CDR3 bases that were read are TGTGCCAGCAGTGTTGGCGGGGGAGAGCGCAGAGATACC. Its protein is CASSVGGGERRDT. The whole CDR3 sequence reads CASSVGGGERRDTYTF.

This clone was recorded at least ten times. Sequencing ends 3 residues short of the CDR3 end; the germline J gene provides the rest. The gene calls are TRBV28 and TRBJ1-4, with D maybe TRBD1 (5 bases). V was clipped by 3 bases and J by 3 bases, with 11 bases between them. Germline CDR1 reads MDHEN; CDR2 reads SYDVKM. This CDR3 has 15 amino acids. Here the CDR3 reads CASSFNAGANEKLFF. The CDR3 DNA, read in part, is TGTGCCAGCAGTTTCAATGCGGGGGCTAATGAAAAA. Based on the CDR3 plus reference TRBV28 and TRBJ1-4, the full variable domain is DVKVTQSSRYLVKRTGEKVFLECVQDMDHENMFWYRQDPGLGLRLIYFSYDVKMKEKGDIPEGYSVSREKKERFSLILESASTNQTSMYLCASSFNAGANEKLFFGSGTQLSVL.

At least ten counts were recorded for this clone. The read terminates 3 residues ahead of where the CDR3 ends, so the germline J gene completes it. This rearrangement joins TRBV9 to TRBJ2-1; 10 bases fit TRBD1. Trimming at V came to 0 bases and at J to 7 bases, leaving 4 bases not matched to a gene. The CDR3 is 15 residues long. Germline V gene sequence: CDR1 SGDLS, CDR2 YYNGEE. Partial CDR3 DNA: TGTGCCAGCAGCGTAGGACAGGGGGCGAAAAATGAG. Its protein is CASSVGQGAKNE. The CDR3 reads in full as CASSVGQGAKNEQFF.

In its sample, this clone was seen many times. CDR3 protein: CASSESGSPYEQYF. The part of the CDR3 DNA that was read is TGCGCCAGCAGCGAATCGGGTTCCCCCTACGAG. The V call is TRBV5-1, the J call TRBJ2-7; unclear D gene. The read is 3 residues too short to cover the CDR3 end, so that end is filled in from the germline J gene. CDR3 length: 14 amino acids. Trimming removed 4 bases from V and 2 bases from J, with 13 bases in between. The V gene's germline CDR1 is SGHRS and CDR2 YFSETQ.

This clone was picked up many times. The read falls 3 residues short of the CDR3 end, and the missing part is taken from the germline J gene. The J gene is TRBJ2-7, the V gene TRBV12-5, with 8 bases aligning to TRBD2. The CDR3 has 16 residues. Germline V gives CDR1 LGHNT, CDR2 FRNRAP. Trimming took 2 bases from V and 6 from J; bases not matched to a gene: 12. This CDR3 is CASGLSVRREAVEQYF. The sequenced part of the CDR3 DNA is TGTGCTAGTGGTTTGTCCGTACGGCGGGAGGCGGTCGAG.

CDR3 amino acids: CSARDSQGANTEAFF. The covered CDR3 bases are TGCAGTGCTAGAGACTCACAGGGGGCGAACACTGAA. The chain recombines TRBV20-1 with TRBJ1-1, with 9 bases lining up with TRBD1. The missing CDR3 end, 3 residues past where the read stops, is filled in from the germline J gene. Germline V gives CDR1 DFQATT, CDR2 SNEGSKA (reference sequence). With 0 bases clipped from V and 1 base from J, the junction kept 3 bases outside the gene matches. The length of the CDR3 is 15 residues.

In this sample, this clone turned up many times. This chain's CDR3 is CASSLLGAEAFF. The sequenced CDR3 bases are TGTGCCAGCAGCTTATTGGGCGCTGAA. The genes are TRBV11-2 and TRBJ1-1; no definite D call. Read sequence stops 3 residues before the CDR3 end, and the germline J gene provides the missing end. The CDR3 is made up of 12 amino acids. The V end lost 2 bases, the J end lost 6 bases, and 7 bases lay between the germline ends. Per germline, CDR1 SGHAT and CDR2 FQNNGV. Supplemented by reference TRBV11-2 and TRBJ1-1, the full variable domain reads EAGVAQSPRYKIIEKRQSVAFWCNPISGHATLYWYQQILGQGPKLLIQFQNNGVVDDSQLPKDRFSAERLKGVDSTLKIQPAKLEDSAVYLCASSLLGAEAFFGQGTRLTVV.

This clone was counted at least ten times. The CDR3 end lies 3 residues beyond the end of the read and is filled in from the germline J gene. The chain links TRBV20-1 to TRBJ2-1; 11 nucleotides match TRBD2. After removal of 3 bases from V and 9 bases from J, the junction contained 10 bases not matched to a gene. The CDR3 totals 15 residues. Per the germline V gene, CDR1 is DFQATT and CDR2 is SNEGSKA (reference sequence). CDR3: CSASPFLAGGGEQFF. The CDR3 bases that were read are TGCAGTGCTAGCCCCTTCTTAGCGGGAGGGGGTGAG.

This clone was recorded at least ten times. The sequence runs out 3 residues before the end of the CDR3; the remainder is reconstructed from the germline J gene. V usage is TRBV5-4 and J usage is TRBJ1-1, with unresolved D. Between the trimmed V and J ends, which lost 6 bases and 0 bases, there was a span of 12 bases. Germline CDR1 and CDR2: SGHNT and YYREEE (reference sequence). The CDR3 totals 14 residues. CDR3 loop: CASKSSVVNTEAFF. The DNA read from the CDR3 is TGTGCCAGCAAGTCGTCGGTCGTGAACACTGAA.

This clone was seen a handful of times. CDR3: CASSQGLGNQPQHF. Partial CDR3 DNA: TGTGCCAGCAGCCAGGGACTAGGCAATCAGCCC. The J gene is TRBJ1-5, the V gene TRBV5-6, with D possibly matching TRBD1 (5 bases). Sequencing ends 3 residues short of the CDR3 end; the germline J gene provides the rest. Trimming stripped 4 bases from V and 2 bases from J, with 10 bases between. Germline CDR1 is SGHDT and CDR2 is YYEEEE. The CDR3 has 14 amino acids. The variable domain in full, with the rest retrieved from reference TRBV5-6 and TRBJ1-5, is DAGVTQSPTHLIKTRGQQVTLRCSPKSGHDTVSWYQQALGQGPQFIFQYYEEEERQRGNFPDRFSGHQFPNYSSELNVNALLLGDSALYLCASSQGLGNQPQHFGDGTRLSIL.

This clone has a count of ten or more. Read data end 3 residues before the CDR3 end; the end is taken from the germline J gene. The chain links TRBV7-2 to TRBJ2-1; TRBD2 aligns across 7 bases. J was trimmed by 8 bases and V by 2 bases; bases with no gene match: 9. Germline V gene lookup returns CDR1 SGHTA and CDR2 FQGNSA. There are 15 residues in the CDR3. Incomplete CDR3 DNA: TGTGCCAGCAGCTTAACACCACTAGCGAGGCATGAG. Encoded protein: CASSLTPLARHE. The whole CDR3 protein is CASSLTPLARHEQFF.

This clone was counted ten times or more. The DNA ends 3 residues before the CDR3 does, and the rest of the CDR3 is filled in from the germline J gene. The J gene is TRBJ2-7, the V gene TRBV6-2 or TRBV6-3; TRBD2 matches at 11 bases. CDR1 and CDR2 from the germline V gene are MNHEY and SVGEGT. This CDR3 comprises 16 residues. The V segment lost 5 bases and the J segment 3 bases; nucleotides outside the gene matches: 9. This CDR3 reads CASSRTGTSGDYEQYF. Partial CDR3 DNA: TGTGCCAGCAGTAGGACCGGGACTAGCGGAGACTACGAG.

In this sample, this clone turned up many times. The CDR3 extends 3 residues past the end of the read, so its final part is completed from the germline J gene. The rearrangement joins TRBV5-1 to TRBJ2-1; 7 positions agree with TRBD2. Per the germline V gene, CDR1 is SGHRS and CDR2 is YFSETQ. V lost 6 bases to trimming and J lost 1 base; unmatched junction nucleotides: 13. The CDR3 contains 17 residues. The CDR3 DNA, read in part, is TGCGCCAGCAACCAGGGCGGGGGTAACCCATCCTACAATGAG. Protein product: CASNQGGGNPSYNE. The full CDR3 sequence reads CASNQGGGNPSYNEQFF.

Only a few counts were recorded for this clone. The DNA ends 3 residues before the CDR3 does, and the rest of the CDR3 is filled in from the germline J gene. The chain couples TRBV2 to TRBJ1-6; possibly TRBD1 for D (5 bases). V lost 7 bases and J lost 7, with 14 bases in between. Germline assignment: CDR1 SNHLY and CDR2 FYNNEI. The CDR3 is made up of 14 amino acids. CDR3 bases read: TGTGCCAGCACCTTGGGGCGGGGAAATTCACCC. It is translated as CASTLGRGNSP. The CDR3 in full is CASTLGRGNSPLHF.

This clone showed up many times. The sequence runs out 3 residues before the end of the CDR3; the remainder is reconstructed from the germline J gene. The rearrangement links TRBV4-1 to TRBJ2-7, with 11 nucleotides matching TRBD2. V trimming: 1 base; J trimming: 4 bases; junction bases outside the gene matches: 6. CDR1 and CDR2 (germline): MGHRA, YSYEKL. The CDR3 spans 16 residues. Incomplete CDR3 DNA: TGCGCCAGCAGCCAAGTAACGGGACTAGCGGTATACGAG. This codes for CASSQVTGLAVYE. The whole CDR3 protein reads CASSQVTGLAVYEQYF.

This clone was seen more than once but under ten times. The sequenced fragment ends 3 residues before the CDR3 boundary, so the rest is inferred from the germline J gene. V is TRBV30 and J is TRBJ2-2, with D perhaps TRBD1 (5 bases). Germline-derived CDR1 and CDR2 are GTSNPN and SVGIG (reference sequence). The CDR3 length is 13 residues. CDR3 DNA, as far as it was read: TGTGCCGGTGGGGTCGGTGGGGCCAACGTG. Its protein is CAGGVGGANV. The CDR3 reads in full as CAGGVGGANVLFF.